This T cell receptor (beta chain) was recorded in a study of cytomegalovirus exposure and HLA in healthy donors. On this clone: Its antigen is still unknown.

The CDR3 totals 14 residues. V lost 4 bases and J lost 5; bases outside the gene matches: 8. The V gene's germline CDR1 is MGHDK and CDR2 SYGVNS. Findings and limits, study-wide: Per a prior analysis, the majority of TCR beta V segments were productive roughly 87% or roughly 30% of the time.

PCR used 60 Vbeta primers and 13 Jbeta primers. Generated by immunoSEQ multiplex PCR, the TCRdb table keeps only in-frame clones and is missing some. The sample has 100,000 to 150,000 clones; more than 60% are singletons. Each donor was nominally healthy when sampled (though unrecorded immune exposures were likely). The chain recombines TRBV25-1 with TRBJ2-7; TRBD2 matches at 7 bases. The receptor was isolated from a man in his late teens or twenties in good health and CMV-seronegative. The sequenced sample consisted of PBMCs. The CDR3 bases are TGTGCCAGCAGTGGGTGGGAGGGGTATAACGAGCAGTACTTC. This sequence encodes CASSGWEGYNEQYF.